These T cell receptor beta chains were read from a single sample in a study of OX40 agonist ivuxolimab in advanced cancers. Profiling relied on immunoSEQ multiplex PCR, and the TCRdb table lists in-frame clones only, not all of them. This sample has around 90,000 clones, with around 90% found just once. The sample consisted of CD4+ or CD8+ T cells sorted from blood, taken in a trial of the OX40 agonist ivuxolimab. These receptors all come from an adult with an advanced solid tumor such as melanoma, head and neck, liver or kidney cancer. The CDR3 runs from the conserved cysteine through the conserved F or W. Each record gives: clone size, D gene, J gene, V gene, CDR3 protein, CDR3 DNA. A D gene is named only where the DNA matches it firmly. Expanded clones get a size class; other rows say once, few or many, or leave the size out.

clone size: NA
D gene: NA
J gene: TRBJ2-7
V gene: TRBV2
CDR3 protein: CASSPSGTAFHEQYF
CDR3 DNA: TGTGCCAGCAGCCCATCCGGAACAGCATTCCACGAGCAGTACTTC

clone size: few
D gene: NA
J gene: TRBJ1-1
V gene: TRBV12-5
CDR3 protein: CASAPGGTGFAFF
CDR3 DNA: TGTGCTAGTGCCCCTGGGGGGACGGGCTTCGCTTTCTTT

clone size: NA
D gene: NA
J gene: TRBJ1-3
V gene: TRBV19
CDR3 protein: CASSESVSGNTIYF
CDR3 DNA: TGTGCCAGTAGTGAGAGTGTTTCTGGAAACACCATATATTTT

clone size: NA
D gene: TRBD1
J gene: TRBJ2-5
V gene: TRBV7-7
CDR3 protein: CASSRGAGGETQYF
CDR3 DNA: TGTGCCAGCAGTCGAGGGGCAGGGGGCGAGACCCAGTACTTC

clone size: NA
D gene: NA
J gene: TRBJ2-6
V gene: TRBV5-1
CDR3 protein: CASSLGWDTFYSGANVLTF
CDR3 DNA: TGCGCCAGCAGCTTGGGATGGGACACTTTTTACTCTGGGGCCAACGTCCTGACTTTC

clone size: NA
D gene: NA
J gene: TRBJ2-7
V gene: TRBV7-9
CDR3 protein: CASTETAYEQYF
CDR3 DNA: TGTGCCAGCACAGAGACAGCCTACGAGCAGTACTTC

clone size: NA
D gene: NA
J gene: TRBJ1-2
V gene: TRBV9
CDR3 protein: CASSVSSGYTF
CDR3 DNA: TGTGCCAGCAGCGTATCGTCTGGCTACACCTTC

clone size: few
D gene: NA
J gene: TRBJ2-3
V gene: TRBV9
CDR3 protein: CASSATGLLDTQYF
CDR3 DNA: TGTGCCAGCAGCGCCACAGGGCTTCTGGATACGCAGTATTTT

clone size: once
D gene: TRBD1
J gene: TRBJ2-7
V gene: TRBV19
CDR3 protein: CASSIVGQNSYEQYF
CDR3 DNA: TGTGCCAGTAGTATAGTGGGACAGAACTCCTACGAGCAGTACTTC

clone size: NA
D gene: NA
J gene: TRBJ1-3
V gene: TRBV5-6
CDR3 protein: CASSLERTPWGNTIYF
CDR3 DNA: TGTGCCAGCAGCTTGGAGCGGACTCCCTGGGGAAACACCATATATTTT

clone size: NA
D gene: TRBD1
J gene: TRBJ2-1
V gene: TRBV2
CDR3 protein: CASKTTGRNEQFF
CDR3 DNA: TGTGCCAGCAAAACGACAGGGCGGAATGAGCAGTTCTTC

clone size: NA
D gene: TRBD2
J gene: TRBJ2-2
V gene: TRBV2
CDR3 protein: CASSGPSGANTGELFF
CDR3 DNA: TGTGCCAGCAGTGGGCCTAGCGGGGCAAACACCGGGGAGCTGTTTTTT

clone size: NA
D gene: TRBD1
J gene: TRBJ2-7
V gene: TRBV5-8
CDR3 protein: CASSTRQGYEQYF
CDR3 DNA: TGTGCCAGCAGCACCCGACAGGGCTACGAGCAGTACTTC

clone size: NA
D gene: NA
J gene: TRBJ2-7
V gene: TRBV5-1
CDR3 protein: CASSLRTGTYEQYF
CDR3 DNA: TGCGCCAGCAGCTTACGTACAGGGACCTACGAGCAGTACTTC

clone size: once
D gene: TRBD1
J gene: TRBJ1-4
V gene: TRBV5-4
CDR3 protein: CASSLVPGQGKSEKLFF
CDR3 DNA: TGTGCCAGCAGCTTGGTCCCGGGACAGGGGAAGAGTGAAAAACTGTTTTTT

clone size: NA
D gene: NA
J gene: TRBJ2-7
V gene: TRBV7-8
CDR3 protein: CASSRTSYEQYF
CDR3 DNA: TGTGCCAGCAGCCGGACGTCCTACGAGCAGTACTTC

clone size: few
D gene: NA
J gene: TRBJ1-3
V gene: TRBV15
CDR3 protein: CATSRVWQGDFSGNTIYF
CDR3 DNA: TGTGCCACCAGCAGAGTTTGGCAGGGCGACTTCTCTGGAAACACCATATATTTT

clone size: NA
D gene: NA
J gene: TRBJ2-7
V gene: TRBV7-8
CDR3 protein: CASSFATAYEQYF
CDR3 DNA: TGTGCCAGCAGCTTCGCCACAGCCTACGAGCAGTACTTC

clone size: NA
D gene: TRBD1
J gene: TRBJ1-2
V gene: TRBV10-3
CDR3 protein: CAISSGQGPGGGYTF
CDR3 DNA: TGTGCCATCAGCTCGGGACAGGGACCCGGTGGAGGCTACACCTTC

clone size: NA
D gene: NA
J gene: TRBJ1-3
V gene: TRBV7-2
CDR3 protein: CASSTMTSPGNTIYF
CDR3 DNA: TGTGCCAGCAGCACGATGACATCTCCTGGAAACACCATATATTTT

clone size: NA
D gene: TRBD1
J gene: TRBJ1-2
V gene: TRBV18
CDR3 protein: CASSPGQEYGYTF
CDR3 DNA: TGTGCCAGCTCACCAGGACAGGAGTATGGCTACACCTTC

clone size: NA
D gene: NA
J gene: TRBJ2-7
V gene: TRBV12-5
CDR3 protein: CASGPLSYEQYF
CDR3 DNA: TGTGCTAGTGGTCCCCTTTCCTACGAGCAGTACTTC

clone size: once
D gene: NA
J gene: TRBJ1-2
V gene: TRBV2
CDR3 protein: CASSGGSGYTF
CDR3 DNA: TGTGCCAGTTCAGGCGGTAGTGGCTACACCTTC

clone size: NA
D gene: NA
J gene: TRBJ2-2
V gene: TRBV5-6
CDR3 protein: CASTLAGGTHTGELFF
CDR3 DNA: TGTGCCAGCACTCTGGCAGGAGGAACGCACACCGGGGAGCTGTTTTTT

clone size: NA
D gene: NA
J gene: TRBJ1-1
V gene: TRBV19
CDR3 protein: CASRNTEAFF
CDR3 DNA: TGTGCCAGTAGGAACACTGAAGCTTTCTTT

clone size: NA
D gene: TRBD2
J gene: TRBJ2-5
V gene: TRBV19
CDR3 protein: CASSIDPLAGGHRYQETQYF
CDR3 DNA: TGTGCCAGTAGTATAGATCCCCTAGCGGGGGGTCACCGGTACCAAGAGACCCAGTACTTC

clone size: NA
D gene: NA
J gene: TRBJ1-1
V gene: TRBV6-1
CDR3 protein: CAGKLQKRAEAFF
CDR3 DNA: TGTGCAGGGAAACTGCAGAAAAGGGCTGAAGCTTTCTTT

clone size: NA
D gene: TRBD1
J gene: TRBJ2-6
V gene: TRBV29-1
CDR3 protein: CSVVGQGASGANVLTF
CDR3 DNA: TGCAGCGTTGTGGGACAGGGGGCGTCTGGGGCCAACGTCCTGACTTTC

clone size: NA
D gene: TRBD1
J gene: TRBJ2-2
V gene: TRBV2
CDR3 protein: CASSIRQGANFGGELFF
CDR3 DNA: TGTGCCAGCAGTATAAGACAGGGGGCAAATTTCGGCGGGGAGCTGTTTTTT

clone size: NA
D gene: NA
J gene: TRBJ1-5
V gene: TRBV7-2
CDR3 protein: CASSSTPGTRMAQPQHF
CDR3 DNA: TGTGCCAGCAGCTCAACTCCGGGCACCCGGATGGCTCAGCCCCAGCATTTT

clone size: NA
D gene: NA
J gene: TRBJ2-2
V gene: TRBV10-1
CDR3 protein: CASSSGSIGGELFF
CDR3 DNA: TGCGCCAGCAGCTCAGGAAGTATCGGCGGGGAGCTGTTTTTT

clone size: NA
D gene: NA
J gene: TRBJ1-2
V gene: TRBV7-2
CDR3 protein: CASRLSYGYTF
CDR3 DNA: TGTGCCAGCAGATTATCCTATGGCTACACCTTC

clone size: NA
D gene: TRBD1
J gene: TRBJ1-2
V gene: TRBV10-3
CDR3 protein: CAISQGQGNYGYTF
CDR3 DNA: TGTGCCATCAGTCAGGGACAGGGGAACTATGGCTACACCTTC

clone size: NA
D gene: TRBD1
J gene: TRBJ1-4
V gene: TRBV2
CDR3 protein: CASSPGQGIVEKLFF
CDR3 DNA: TGTGCCAGCAGTCCGGGACAGGGAATTGTTGAAAAACTGTTTTTT

clone size: few
D gene: NA
J gene: TRBJ1-4
V gene: TRBV5-5
CDR3 protein: CASSLTANEKLFF
CDR3 DNA: TGTGCCAGCAGCTTGACAGCTAATGAAAAACTGTTTTTT

clone size: NA
D gene: NA
J gene: TRBJ1-1
V gene: TRBV5-4
CDR3 protein: CASSLGAPGAGTEAFF
CDR3 DNA: TGTGCCAGCAGCTTGGGAGCTCCGGGGGCCGGGACTGAAGCTTTCTTT

clone size: NA
D gene: NA
J gene: TRBJ1-2
V gene: TRBV7-9
CDR3 protein: CASSLIVDSIYGYTF
CDR3 DNA: TGTGCCAGCAGCTTAATTGTCGACTCGATCTATGGCTACACCTTC

clone size: NA
D gene: TRBD1
J gene: TRBJ1-5
V gene: TRBV2
CDR3 protein: CASSGDSTSNQPQHF
CDR3 DNA: TGTGCCAGCAGTGGGGACAGTACTAGCAATCAGCCCCAGCATTTT

clone size: NA
D gene: TRBD2
J gene: TRBJ2-3
V gene: TRBV6-5
CDR3 protein: CASSYGSGTRGDPQYF
CDR3 DNA: TGTGCCAGCAGTTACGGTTCAGGGACGCGGGGGGATCCGCAGTATTTT

clone size: once
D gene: TRBD1
J gene: TRBJ1-4
V gene: TRBV15
CDR3 protein: CATSRDRGAEKLFF
CDR3 DNA: TGTGCCACCAGCAGGGACAGGGGTGCTGAAAAACTGTTTTTT

clone size: NA
D gene: NA
J gene: TRBJ2-7
V gene: TRBV6-5
CDR3 protein: CASSYSQAYEQYF
CDR3 DNA: TGTGCCAGCAGTTACTCGCAGGCTTACGAGCAGTACTTC

clone size: NA
D gene: NA
J gene: TRBJ2-2
V gene: TRBV7-8
CDR3 protein: CASSPLGVTGELFF
CDR3 DNA: TGTGCCAGCAGCCCCCTCGGTGTAACCGGGGAGCTGTTTTTT

clone size: NA
D gene: NA
J gene: TRBJ2-3
V gene: TRBV7-8
CDR3 protein: CASSPRGTDTQYF
CDR3 DNA: TGTGCCAGCAGCCCCCGGGGAACAGATACGCAGTATTTT

clone size: NA
D gene: TRBD2
J gene: TRBJ2-7
V gene: TRBV12-5
CDR3 protein: CASGLNSGPYEQYF
CDR3 DNA: TGTGCTAGTGGTTTAAATAGCGGGCCCTACGAGCAGTACTTC

clone size: NA
D gene: TRBD2
J gene: TRBJ2-2
V gene: TRBV19
CDR3 protein: CASRPGGSGELFF
CDR3 DNA: TGTGCCAGTCGGCCGGGGGGGTCCGGGGAGCTGTTTTTT

clone size: NA
D gene: NA
J gene: TRBJ2-2
V gene: TRBV11-2
CDR3 protein: CASRPHLPGELFF
CDR3 DNA: TGTGCCAGCCGACCCCACCTTCCCGGGGAGCTGTTTTTT

clone size: NA
D gene: TRBD1
J gene: TRBJ2-5
V gene: TRBV18
CDR3 protein: CASSPGQGRETQYF
CDR3 DNA: TGTGCCAGCTCGCCGGGACAGGGCCGAGAGACCCAGTACTTC

clone size: NA
D gene: NA
J gene: TRBJ2-1
V gene: TRBV7-8
CDR3 protein: CASSHNNEQFF
CDR3 DNA: TGTGCCAGCAGCCACAACAATGAGCAGTTCTTC

clone size: NA
D gene: TRBD1
J gene: TRBJ2-2
V gene: TRBV5-5
CDR3 protein: CASSTRTGTGELFF
CDR3 DNA: TGTGCCAGCAGCACCAGGACAGGCACCGGGGAGCTGTTTTTT

clone size: once
D gene: NA
J gene: TRBJ1-2
V gene: TRBV27
CDR3 protein: CASSRDGLNYGYTF
CDR3 DNA: TGTGCCAGCAGTCGGGACGGACTTAACTATGGCTACACCTTC

clone size: NA
D gene: NA
J gene: TRBJ2-5
V gene: TRBV7-3
CDR3 protein: CASSPRGRNQETQYF
CDR3 DNA: TGTGCCAGCAGCCCACGTGGACGGAATCAAGAGACCCAGTACTTC

clone size: NA
D gene: NA
J gene: TRBJ2-7
V gene: TRBV5-5
CDR3 protein: CASSFDSSPYEQYF
CDR3 DNA: TGTGCCAGCAGCTTTGACAGTTCCCCCTACGAGCAGTACTTC

clone size: NA
D gene: NA
J gene: TRBJ2-2
V gene: TRBV6-5
CDR3 protein: CASSYSGQGTGELFF
CDR3 DNA: TGTGCCAGCAGTTACTCGGGTCAGGGCACCGGGGAGCTGTTTTTT

clone size: NA
D gene: TRBD2
J gene: TRBJ2-7
V gene: TRBV6-5
CDR3 protein: CASSYSKRGAPYEQYF
CDR3 DNA: TGTGCCAGCAGTTACTCGAAGCGGGGGGCCCCCTACGAGCAGTACTTC

clone size: NA
D gene: NA
J gene: TRBJ1-6
V gene: TRBV6-1
CDR3 protein: CASSEDRVSPLHF
CDR3 DNA: TGTGCCAGCAGTGAAGACAGGGTTTCACCCCTCCACTTT